This TCR beta chain is from a study of identical twins. This CDR3 region has 14 residues. The ends were cut back, 3 bases at V and 8 bases at J, with 19 bases in the middle. Germline lookup yields CDR1 SQVTM and CDR2 ANQGSEA. Broader study findings: With abundant cord blood beta clonotypes, insertions were fewer; memory repertoires showed no such pattern.

In TCRdb, the 5' RACE reads were re-called with MiXCR into one record per CDR3 protein. The table lists about 700,000 distinct CDR3 sequences, approximately 6% of them singletons. This clonotype was recorded many times. What it recognizes is unknown. This chain uses TRBV29-1 with TRBJ1-1; no definite D call. The material sequenced was naive T cells sorted from blood. This TCR was recovered from a man aged 18 to 30 in good health. In DNA, the CDR3 is TGCAGCGTTGATCTGCAAGTCAGACTTCGGGAAGCTTTCTTT. This gives the protein CSVDLQVRLREAFF.